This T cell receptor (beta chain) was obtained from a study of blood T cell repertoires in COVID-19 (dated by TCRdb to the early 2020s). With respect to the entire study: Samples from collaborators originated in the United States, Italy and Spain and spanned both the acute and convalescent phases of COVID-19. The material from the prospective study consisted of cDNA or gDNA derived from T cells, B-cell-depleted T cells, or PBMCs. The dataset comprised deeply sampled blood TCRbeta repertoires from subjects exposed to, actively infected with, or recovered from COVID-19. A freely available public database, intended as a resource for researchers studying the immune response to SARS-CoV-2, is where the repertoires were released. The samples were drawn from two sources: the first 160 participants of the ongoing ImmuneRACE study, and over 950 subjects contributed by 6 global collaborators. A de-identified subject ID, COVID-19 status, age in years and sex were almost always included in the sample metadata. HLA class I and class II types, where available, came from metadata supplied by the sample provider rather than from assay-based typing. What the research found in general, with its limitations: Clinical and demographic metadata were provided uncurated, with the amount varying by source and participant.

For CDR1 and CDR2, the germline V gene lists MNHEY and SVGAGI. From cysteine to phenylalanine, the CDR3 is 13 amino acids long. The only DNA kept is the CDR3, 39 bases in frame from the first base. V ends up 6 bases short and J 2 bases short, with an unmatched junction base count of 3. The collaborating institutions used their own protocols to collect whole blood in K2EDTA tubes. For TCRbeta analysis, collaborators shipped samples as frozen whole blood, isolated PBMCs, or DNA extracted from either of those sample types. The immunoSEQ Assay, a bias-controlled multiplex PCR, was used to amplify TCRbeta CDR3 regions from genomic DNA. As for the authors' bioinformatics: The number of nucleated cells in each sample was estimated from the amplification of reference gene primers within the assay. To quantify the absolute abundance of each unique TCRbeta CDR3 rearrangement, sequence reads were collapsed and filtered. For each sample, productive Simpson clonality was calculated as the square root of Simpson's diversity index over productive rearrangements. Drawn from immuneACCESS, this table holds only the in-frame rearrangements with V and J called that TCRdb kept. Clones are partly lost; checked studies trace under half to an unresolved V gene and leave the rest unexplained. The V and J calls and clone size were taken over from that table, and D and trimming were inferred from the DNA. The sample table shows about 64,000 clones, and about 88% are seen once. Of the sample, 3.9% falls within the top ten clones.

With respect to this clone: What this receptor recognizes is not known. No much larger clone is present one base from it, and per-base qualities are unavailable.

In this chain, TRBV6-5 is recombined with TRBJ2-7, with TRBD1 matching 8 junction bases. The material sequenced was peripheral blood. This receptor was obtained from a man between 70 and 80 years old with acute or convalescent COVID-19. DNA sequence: TGTGCCAGCAGAAGGACAGGGCCCTACGAGCAGTACTTC. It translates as CASRRTGPYEQYF.